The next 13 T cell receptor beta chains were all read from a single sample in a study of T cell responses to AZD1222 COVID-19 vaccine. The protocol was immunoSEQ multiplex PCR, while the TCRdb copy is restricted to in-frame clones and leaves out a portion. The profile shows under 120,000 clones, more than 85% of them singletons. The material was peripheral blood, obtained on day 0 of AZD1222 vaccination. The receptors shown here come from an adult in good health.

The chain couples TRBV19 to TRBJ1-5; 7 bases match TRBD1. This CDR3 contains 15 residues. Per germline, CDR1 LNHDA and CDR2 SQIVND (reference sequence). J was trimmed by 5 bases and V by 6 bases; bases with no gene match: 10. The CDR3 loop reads CASRSGQPKDQPQHF. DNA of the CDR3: TGTGCCAGTAGGTCGGGACAGCCTAAGGATCAGCCCCAGCATTTT.

This CDR3 reads CASRGTWDGGVGTEAFF. The DNA for the CDR3 is TGTGCCAGCAGAGGAACATGGGACGGAGGGGTGGGAACTGAAGCTTTCTTT. The chain carries TRBV28 and TRBJ1-1, with D possibly matching TRBD1 (5 bases). The CDR3 length is 17 residues. Germline assignment: CDR1 MDHEN and CDR2 SYDVKM. V was cut by 6 bases and J by 5 bases, with 25 bases left in between.

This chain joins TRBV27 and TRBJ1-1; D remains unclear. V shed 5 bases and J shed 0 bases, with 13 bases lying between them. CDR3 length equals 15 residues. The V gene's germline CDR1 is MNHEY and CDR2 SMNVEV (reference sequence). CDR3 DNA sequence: TGTGCCAGCAGTCCCCCGGGAAATTTGAACACTGAAGCTTTCTTT. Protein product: CASSPPGNLNTEAFF.

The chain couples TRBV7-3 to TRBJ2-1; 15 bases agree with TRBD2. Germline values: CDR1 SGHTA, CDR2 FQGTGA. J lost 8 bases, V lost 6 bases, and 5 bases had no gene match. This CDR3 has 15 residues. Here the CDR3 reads CASRRTSGRADEQFF. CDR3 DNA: TGTGCCAGCAGAAGGACTAGCGGGAGGGCCGATGAGCAGTTCTTC.

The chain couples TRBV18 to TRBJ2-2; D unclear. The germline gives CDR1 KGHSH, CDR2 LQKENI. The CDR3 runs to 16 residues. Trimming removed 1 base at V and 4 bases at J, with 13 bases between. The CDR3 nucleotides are TGTGCCAGCTCACCACTCCTAAATCTGGGCACCGGGGAGCTGTTTTTT. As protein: CASSPLLNLGTGELFF.

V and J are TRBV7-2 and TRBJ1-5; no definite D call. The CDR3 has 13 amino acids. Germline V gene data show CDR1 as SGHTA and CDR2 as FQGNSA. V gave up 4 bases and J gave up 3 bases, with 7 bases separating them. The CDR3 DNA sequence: TGTGCCAGCAGCTCGGAACCCAATCAGCCCCAGCATTTT. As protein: CASSSEPNQPQHF.

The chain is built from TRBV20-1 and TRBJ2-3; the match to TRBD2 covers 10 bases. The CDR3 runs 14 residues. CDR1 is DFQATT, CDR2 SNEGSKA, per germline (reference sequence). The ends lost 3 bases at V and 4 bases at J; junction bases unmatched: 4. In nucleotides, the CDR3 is TGCAGTGCTAGTAGCGGGAGGTCCGCAGATACGCAGTATTTT. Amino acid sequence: CSASSGRSADTQYF.

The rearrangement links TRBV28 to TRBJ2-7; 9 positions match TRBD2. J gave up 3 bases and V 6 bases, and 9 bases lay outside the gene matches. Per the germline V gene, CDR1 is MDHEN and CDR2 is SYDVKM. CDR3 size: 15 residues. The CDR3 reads CASSRGLAIGYEQYF. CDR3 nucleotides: TGTGCCAGCAGCCGAGGACTAGCGATTGGCTACGAGCAGTACTTC.

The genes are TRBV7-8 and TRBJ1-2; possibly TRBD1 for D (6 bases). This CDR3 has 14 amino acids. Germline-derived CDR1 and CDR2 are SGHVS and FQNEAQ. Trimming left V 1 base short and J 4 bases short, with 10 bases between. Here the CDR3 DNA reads TGTGCCAGCAGCTTAGGGACAGCACTCTATGGCTACACCTTC. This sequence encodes CASSLGTALYGYTF.

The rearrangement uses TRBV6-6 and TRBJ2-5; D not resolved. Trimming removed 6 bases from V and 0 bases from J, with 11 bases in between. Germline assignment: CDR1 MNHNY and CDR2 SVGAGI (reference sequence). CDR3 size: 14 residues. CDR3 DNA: TGTGCCAGCAGGGGAACTCAATACCAAGAGACCCAGTACTTC. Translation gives CASRGTQYQETQYF.

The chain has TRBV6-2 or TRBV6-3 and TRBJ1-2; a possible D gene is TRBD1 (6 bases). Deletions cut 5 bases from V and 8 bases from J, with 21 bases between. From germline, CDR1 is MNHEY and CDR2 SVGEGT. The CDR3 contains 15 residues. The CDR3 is CASSDRGTGSTGYTF. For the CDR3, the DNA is TGTGCCAGCAGTGACCGGGGTACAGGGAGTACAGGCTACACCTTC.

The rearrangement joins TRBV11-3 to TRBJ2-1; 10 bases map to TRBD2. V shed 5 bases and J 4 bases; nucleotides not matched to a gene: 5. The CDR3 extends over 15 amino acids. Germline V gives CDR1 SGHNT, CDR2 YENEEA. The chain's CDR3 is CASSPGLAVYNEQFF. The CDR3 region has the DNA TGTGCCAGCAGCCCTGGACTAGCGGTATACAATGAGCAGTTCTTC. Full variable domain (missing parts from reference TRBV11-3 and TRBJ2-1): EAGVVQSPRYKIIEKKQPVAFWCNPISGHNTLYWYLQNLGQGPELLIRYENEEAVDDSQLPKDRFSAERLKGVDSTLKIQPAELGDSAVYLCASSPGLAVYNEQFFGPGTRLTVL.

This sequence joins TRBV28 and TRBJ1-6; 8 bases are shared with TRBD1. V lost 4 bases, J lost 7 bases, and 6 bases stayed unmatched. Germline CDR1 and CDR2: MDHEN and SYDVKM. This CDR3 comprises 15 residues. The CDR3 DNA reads TGTGCCAGCAGTTCCGGGGACAGGAGAAATTCACCCCTCCACTTT. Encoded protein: CASSSGDRRNSPLHF.